A selection of T cell receptor beta chains follows, all from one sample in a study of Ad26.COV2.S vaccination and SARS-CoV-2 variants. Some clones are missing from TCRdb's copy, which holds only in-frame ones; the method was immunoSEQ multiplex PCR. The table has nearly 400,000 clones, 89% seen once; the top ten hold 1.9%. Sequences were derived from peripheral blood, sampled in a trial of Ad26.COV2.S vaccine versus placebo. The receptors were gathered from a person aged 18 to 59 who received the Ad26.COV2.S COVID-19 vaccine or a placebo. CDR3s include the opening cysteine and the closing phenylalanine or tryptophan. D genes are given only for firm matches. Clone sizes are given selectively: once, few, many, or a class where the clone is expanded.

V gene,J gene,D gene,clone size,CDR3 DNA,CDR3 protein
TRBV25-1,TRBJ2-7,TRBD1,NA,TGTGCCAGTCTTGGGACAGGCGACGTCGAGCAGTACTTC,CASLGTGDVEQYF
TRBV9,TRBJ2-7,NA,NA,TGTGCCAGCAGCGTAGGTGTTGATACCTACGAGCAGTACTTC,CASSVGVDTYEQYF
TRBV24-1,TRBJ2-1,NA,NA,TGTGCCACCAGTGATTGGAAGGCCAGCTCCTACAATGAGCAGTTCTTC,CATSDWKASSYNEQFF
TRBV7-9,TRBJ2-5,TRBD1,NA,TGTGCCAGCACCCAGCTAGGGGGCGTGGAGACCCAGTACTTC,CASTQLGGVETQYF
TRBV6-6,TRBJ2-7,NA,NA,TGTGCCAGCAGTTTTGGACCAGACGAGCAGTACTTC,CASSFGPDEQYF
TRBV28,TRBJ1-1,NA,once,TGTGCCAGCAGTACCGCACAGGGCGCGTCCTCCACTGAAGCTTTCTTT,CASSTAQGASSTEAFF
TRBV12-5,TRBJ2-7,NA,NA,TGTGCTAGTGGCCGCAAACTAGTTGCCTACGAGCAGTACTTC,CASGRKLVAYEQYF
TRBV6-6,TRBJ2-7,TRBD1,NA,TGTGCCAGCAGTTTACAGGGGGCGGGGGAGCAGTACTTC,CASSLQGAGEQYF
TRBV5-1,TRBJ2-5,NA,few,TGCGCCAGCAGCTTGGAGGGGGAGACCCAGTACTTC,CASSLEGETQYF
TRBV13,TRBJ2-7,TRBD1,NA,TGTGCCAGCAGCTCCTTTTTAATAACAGGGGGCTTCTCCTACGAGCAGTACTTC,CASSSFLITGGFSYEQYF
TRBV5-1,TRBJ1-2,TRBD1,NA,TGCGCCAGCAGCTTAACCGGGACAGGGAACTATGGCTACACCTTC,CASSLTGTGNYGYTF
TRBV6-5,TRBJ1-4,NA,NA,TGTGCCAGCAGTTACCTCCGGAGGGCGGGAAATGAAAAACTGTTTTTT,CASSYLRRAGNEKLFF
TRBV4-1,TRBJ2-5,TRBD2,NA,TGCGCCAGCAGCCCTCCCCTAGCGGCCAGCCAAGAGACCCAGTACTTC,CASSPPLAASQETQYF
TRBV28,TRBJ2-6,NA,NA,TGTGCCAGCAGTCCGCGGGGTGGAGCTGGGGCCAACGTCCTGACTTTC,CASSPRGGAGANVLTF
TRBV21-1,TRBJ1-6,NA,NA,TGTGCCAGCAGCATTCCACGGGCAGCCTTTTCTGGTAATTCACCCCTCCACTTT,CASSIPRAAFSGNSPLHF
TRBV5-4,TRBJ2-2,TRBD1,once,TGTGCCAGCAGCTTGGGACAGGGCCGGGGCACCGGGGAGCTGTTTTTT,CASSLGQGRGTGELFF
TRBV28,TRBJ1-1,TRBD1,NA,TGTGCCACCAGGGGGGGTTACACTGAAGCTTTCTTT,CATRGGYTEAFF
TRBV5-1,TRBJ2-1,NA,NA,TGCGCCAGCAGCGTGCCCCCCCAAGGGGGACAAAACAATGAGCAGTTCTTC,CASSVPPQGGQNNEQFF
TRBV7-2,TRBJ2-5,NA,NA,TGTGCCAGCAGCGCATACCACCGGGCAGTCCAAGAGACCCAGTACTTC,CASSAYHRAVQETQYF
TRBV24-1,TRBJ2-2,TRBD1,NA,TGTGCCACCGCTGGGACAGGCTTCGGGGAGCTGTTTTTT,CATAGTGFGELFF
TRBV5-6,TRBJ2-6,NA,NA,TGTGCCAGCAGCTTCGGGACCAGGGCAAGCTCTGGGGCCAACGTCCTGACTTTC,CASSFGTRASSGANVLTF
TRBV7-2,TRBJ2-7,NA,NA,TGTGCCAGCAGCTTATCAGGCGGGCCACCCTACGAGCAGTACTTC,CASSLSGGPPYEQYF